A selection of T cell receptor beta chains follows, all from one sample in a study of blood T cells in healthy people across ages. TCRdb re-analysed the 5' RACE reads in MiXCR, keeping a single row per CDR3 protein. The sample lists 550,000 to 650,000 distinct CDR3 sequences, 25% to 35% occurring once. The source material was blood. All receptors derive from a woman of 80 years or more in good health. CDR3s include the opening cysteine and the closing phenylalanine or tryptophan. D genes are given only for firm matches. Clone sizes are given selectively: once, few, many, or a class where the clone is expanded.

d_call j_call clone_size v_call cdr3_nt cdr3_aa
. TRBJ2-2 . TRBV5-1 TGCGCCAGCAGCTTAAACTGGCCGAACACCGGGGAGCTGTTTTTT CASSLNWPNTGELFF
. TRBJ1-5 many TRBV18 TGTGCCAGCAGTCCCGACAGCAATCAGCCCCAGCATTTT CASSPDSNQPQHF
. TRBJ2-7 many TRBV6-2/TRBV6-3 TGTGCCAGCAGTGAAGGGGGCGAGCAGTACTTC CASSEGGEQYF
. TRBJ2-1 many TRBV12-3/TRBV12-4 TGTGCCAGCAGTGCTCCACAGGGAAGCACCTACAATGAGCAGTTCTTC CASSAPQGSTYNEQFF
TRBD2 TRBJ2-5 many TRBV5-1 TGCGCCAGCAGCTTTGGTAGCGGGGGGACGTACCAAGAGACCCAGTACTTC CASSFGSGGTYQETQYF
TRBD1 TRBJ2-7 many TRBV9 TGTGCCAGCAGCTTGACACCGGGACAGGGGTTTGGCGAGCAGTACTTC CASSLTPGQGFGEQYF
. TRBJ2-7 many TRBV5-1 TGCGCCAGCCACGACAGGTTCTCCTACGAGCAGTACTTC CASHDRFSYEQYF
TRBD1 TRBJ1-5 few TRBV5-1 TGCGCCAGCAGCTTGGCCCCCGGCCAGGGGGGTCAGCCCCAGCATTTT CASSLAPGQGGQPQHF
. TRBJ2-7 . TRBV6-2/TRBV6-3 TGTGCCAGCAGCCTCGCCGTCGGGGGGCCCTACAATGAGCAGTACTTC CASSLAVGGPYNEQYF
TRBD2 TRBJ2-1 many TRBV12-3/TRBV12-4 TGTGCCAGCAGTCCCGGGCTAGCGGGGGGTTTGTATGAGCAGTTCTTC CASSPGLAGGLYEQFF
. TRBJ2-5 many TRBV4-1 TGCGCCAGCAGCCGGACCGACACGCAAGAGACCCAGTACTTC CASSRTDTQETQYF
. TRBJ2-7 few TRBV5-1 TGCGCCGGCAGCTTGGTGGGGGAACCCTACAATGAGCAGTACTTC CAGSLVGEPYNEQYF
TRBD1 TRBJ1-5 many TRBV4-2 TGTGCCAGCAGCCAAGGGACAGGCGATCAGCCCCAGCATTTT CASSQGTGDQPQHF
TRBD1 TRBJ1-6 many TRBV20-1 TGCAGTGCTAGGATAACAGGGGGCACCGTCAATTCACCCCTCCACTTT CSARITGGTVNSPLHF
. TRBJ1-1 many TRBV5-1 TGCGCCAGCAGCTTGCGGGAAGAGGACACTGAAGCTTTCTTT CASSLREEDTEAFF
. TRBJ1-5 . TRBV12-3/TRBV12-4 TGTGCCAGCAACAAGGGGGGGGGTCAGCCCCAGCATTTT CASNKGGGQPQHF
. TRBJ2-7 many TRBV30 TGTGCCTGGAGTGTATACGGGGTAACGAAATCTACCTACGAGCAGTACTTC CAWSVYGVTKSTYEQYF
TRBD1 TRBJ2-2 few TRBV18 TGTGCCAGCTCACTATCGACAGGGACCGGGGAGCTGTTTTTT CASSLSTGTGELFF
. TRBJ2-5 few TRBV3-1 TGTGCCAGCGGGCCCAAGGGACTGACGGAAGAGGCCCAGTACTTC CASGPKGLTEEAQYF
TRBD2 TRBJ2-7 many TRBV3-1 TGTGCCAGCAGCCCGGATGCGGGGAGGGCGTCCTACGAGCAGTACTTC CASSPDAGRASYEQYF
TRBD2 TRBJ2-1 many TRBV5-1 TGCGCCAGCAGCTTGATGCGAACTAGCGGGGGGGCGGCGCAGTTCTTC CASSLMRTSGGAAQFF
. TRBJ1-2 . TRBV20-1 TGCAGTGCTGGCAGTAACTATGGCTACACCTTC CSAGSNYGYTF
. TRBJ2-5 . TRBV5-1 TGCGCCAGCAGGATGGATGGGGTAACGGAGACCCAGTACTTC CASRMDGVTETQYF
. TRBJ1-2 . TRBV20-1 TGCAGTGCCTTCGTCCTACAGGGAGGAGGCTATGGCTACACCTTC CSAFVLQGGGYGYTF
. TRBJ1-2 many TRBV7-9 TGTGCCAGCAGCCGCTCCGGGTTGGGCTACACCTTC CASSRSGLGYTF
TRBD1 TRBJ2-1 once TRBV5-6 TGTGCCAGCAGCTGGACGGGACAGGGGTCCTACAATGAGCAGTTCTTC CASSWTGQGSYNEQFF
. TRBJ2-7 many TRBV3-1 TGTGCCAGCAGCCAACGGCAGGGCTACGAGCAGTACTTC CASSQRQGYEQYF
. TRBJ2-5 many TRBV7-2 TGTGCCAGCAGCCGGGGGTTCCAAGAGACCCAGTACTTC CASSRGFQETQYF
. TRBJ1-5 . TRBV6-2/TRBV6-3 TGTGCCAGCAGGACACAGGGAAGATATCAGCCCCAGCATTTT CASRTQGRYQPQHF
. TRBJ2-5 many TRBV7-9 TGTGCCAGCAGCTTAGACTCTGGGCTGAAGACCCAGTACTTC CASSLDSGLKTQYF
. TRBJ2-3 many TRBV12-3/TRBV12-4 TGCGCCAGCAGCTTGGGTGGGGGCGCAGATACGCAGTATTTT CASSLGGGADTQYF
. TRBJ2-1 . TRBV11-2 TGTGCCAGCAGCTCCTCCTTCGGGGACTCCTACAATGAGCAGTTCTTC CASSSSFGDSYNEQFF
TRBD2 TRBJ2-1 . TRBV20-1 TGCAGTGCCCTGGGGACTAGCGGGGGGAGCTCCTACAATGAGCAGTTCTTC CSALGTSGGSSYNEQFF
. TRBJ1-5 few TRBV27 TGTGCCAGCAGTTTAAATCGTGCGGACAATCAGCCCCAGCATTTT CASSLNRADNQPQHF
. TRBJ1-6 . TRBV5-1 TGCACCAGCAGCCAGGACGGAGACTCCTATAATTCACCCCTCCACTTT CTSSQDGDSYNSPLHF
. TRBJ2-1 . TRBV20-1 TGCAGTGCCAGTATACTAGGTGCGGGCGGCGATGAGCAGTTCTTC CSASILGAGGDEQFF
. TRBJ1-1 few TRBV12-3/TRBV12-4 TGTGCCAGCAGTTTGGGGGGGGTAGGGAACACTGAAGCTTTCTTT CASSLGGVGNTEAFF
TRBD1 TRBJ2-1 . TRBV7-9 TGTGCCAGCAGCACTAAGGGGACAGGTGCCAATGAGCAGTTCTTC CASSTKGTGANEQFF
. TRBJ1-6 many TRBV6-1 TGTGCCAGCAGTGAACGAATAATAGATTCACCCCTCCACTTT CASSERIIDSPLHF
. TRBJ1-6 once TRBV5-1 TGCGCCAGCAGCTTGGATGAGCCCGGGACGGCCGATTCACCCCTCCACTTT CASSLDEPGTADSPLHF
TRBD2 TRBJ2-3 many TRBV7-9 TGTGCCAGCAGCTTAGTATCGACTAGCGGGGGGGTTACCACAGATACGCAGTATTTT CASSLVSTSGGVTTDTQYF